This T cell receptor (beta chain) was sequenced in a study of blood T cell repertoires in COVID-19. Study information: Acute-phase and convalescent COVID-19 samples originated in the United States, Italy and Spain.

In the authors' methods: Amplification with reference gene primers provided the estimates of nucleated cell counts. Clones were read by immunoSEQ multiplex PCR, and TCRdb kept only the in-frame ones, dropping some. Clone size and V and J calls were adopted from that table, with D and trimming inferred from the DNA. The sample consists of about 140,000 clones, around 80% of them appearing once. Between the trimmed V and J ends, which lost 5 bases and 9 bases, there was a span of 11 bases. This CDR3 is 12 amino acids long. The germline gives CDR1 SGHTA, CDR2 FQGTGA. This clone was detected once. The rearrangement links TRBV7-3 to TRBJ2-1; a possible D gene is TRBD2 (5 bases). Sequences were obtained from peripheral blood. The receptor comes from a man in his fifties or sixties with acute or convalescent COVID-19. CDR3 in DNA: TGTGCCAGCAGCCTTGGAGGAGGTGAGCAGTTCTTC. Amino acid sequence: CASSLGGGEQFF.